This T cell receptor beta chain appears in the sequencing data of a study of metastatic and nonmetastatic thyroid tumors. About the study: Repertoire data that came from the blood and tumor or nodule tissue of malignant and benign thyroid patients were compared.

Study observations and caveats: When malignant thyroid tumors were compared with benign nodules, TCR beta diversity was reportedly significantly higher in the malignant tumors. This held in both blood and tumor samples.

Prior to thyroid surgery, none of the patients had received any treatment. As handled by the study authors: Clinicopathological groups of papillary thyroid cancer showed CDR3 differences that were used to build a distant-metastasis classifier. TCRdb called clones again from the PCR reads with MiXCR. The V and J calls were determined by TCRdb, not by the authors. This table holds about 39,000 clones, around a fifth found once. There are a few counts of this clone. Its target is unknown. One junction end does not reproduce the germline sequence, and a read error may be involved. This clonotype was obtained from a female donor with papillary thyroid cancer or a benign thyroid nodule (not recorded which). Some clones in this sample may be carry-over from other donors' samples. Sample: blood.

CDR3 DNA sequence: TGTGCCAGCAGAGATCTGGCCGGGGGGCAAGATACCCAGTACTTC. The encoded protein is CASRDLAGGQDTQYF. This chain uses TRBV28 with TRBJ2-5; possibly TRBD2 for D (7 bases). This CDR3 contains 15 residues. CDR1 and CDR2 from the germline V gene are MDHEN and SYDVKM.